The T cell receptor (beta chain) under discussion was sequenced for a study of regulatory T cells in long-lasting Graves disease. Many counts were recorded for this clonotype. Trimming took off 3 bases at V and 0 bases at J, with 18 bases between the two ends. This CDR3 has 17 residues. Time point here: newly diagnosed GD, antithyroid drugs for less than 3 months. Following extraction of RNA from PBMCs, that RNA was used to make the TCR library. Combining iRepertoire HTBI primers with Arm-PCR of CDR3 regions, the authors built TCR beta libraries. In the authors' methods: Sequenced samples collectively carried 60 to 75 TRBV and some 15 TRBJ segments. Each CDR3 protein gets one entry after TCRdb re-called the multiplex PCR reads with MiXCR. These V and J calls are TCRdb output, not the study's own analysis. The data show roughly 400,000 distinct CDR3 sequences, roughly 15% seen once. This same sample was also part of a study on T cells in Graves' hyperthyroidism and ophthalmopathy. That study reports: Graves' hyperthyroidism showing no ophthalmopathy progression within 18 months was considered stable. Prediction of ophthalmopathy progression came a median approximately 6.6 months pre-onset.

The sequencing used peripheral blood mononuclear cells (PBMCs), collected at new diagnosis, from a patient treated with antithyroid drugs. This sequence was found in a woman aged 18-29 years with Graves disease. The V and J genes are TRBV12-3 or TRBV12-4 and TRBJ2-7; D is uncertain. The CDR3 sequence: CASSFTGFRKTSYEQYF. CDR3 nucleotide sequence: TGTGCCAGCAGTTTCACCGGTTTCAGGAAAACCTCCTACGAGCAGTACTTC.